Only a few counts were recorded for the clone carrying this T cell receptor (beta chain). Germline values: CDR1 MNHEY, CDR2 SMNVEV (reference sequence). V lost 3 bases and J lost 6, with 20 bases in between. The CDR3 runs to 16 residues. RNA was isolated and reverse transcribed to cDNA, the sequencing template. Clones were sequenced by immunoSEQ multiplex PCR, and TCRdb holds only the in-frame ones, with some missing. Altogether just over 150,000 clones are present, approximately 53% being singletons, with the ten largest covering approximately 19%. This entry is derived from a study of CD8+ T cells in alopecia areata.

The source of this sequence is a human donor with alopecia areata. The rearrangement links TRBV27 to TRBJ1-2; D may be TRBD1 (5 bases). Sequenced material: CD8+ T cells sorted from blood, taken at week 0. Here the CDR3 reads CASSFTSGLLFNGYTF. The CDR3 DNA follows: TGTGCCAGCAGTTTCACTTCAGGGCTCCTATTCAATGGCTACACCTTC.